These 29 T cell receptor beta chains were sequenced from one sample in a study of human T cells and chemical hapten exposure. Described time point: healthy volunteer bleed at 2 weeks. Someone pulled total RNA out of unfractionated whole blood. TCRdb re-analysed the RACE reads in MiXCR, keeping a single row per CDR3 protein. The sample records over 100,000 distinct CDR3 sequences, 8.5% to 9.5% being singletons. Sequenced: whole blood. The origin of the receptors is a male donor in good health. Some clones in this sample may be carry-over from other donors' samples.

This clonotype was seen only a few times. In DNA form, the CDR3 reads TGTGCCAGCAGCTTTAGGGGACCGGGACAAGCGGAAAAACTGTTTTTT. Amino acid sequence: CASSFRGPGQAEKLFF. V gene TRBV11-2 combines with J gene TRBJ1-4; D may be TRBD1 (6 bases). The V gene's germline CDR1 is SGHAT and CDR2 FQNNGV. CDR3 length equals 16 residues. The V end lost 3 bases, the J end lost 8 bases, and 19 bases lay between the germline ends.

This clonotype was seen repeatedly, ten times or more. CDR3 bases: TGTGCCAGTAGTATCCGGGACAACTATGGCTACACCTTC. This codes for CASSIRDNYGYTF. This chain uses TRBV19 with TRBJ1-2; D is perhaps TRBD1 (5 bases). The ends were cut back, 3 bases at V and 2 bases at J, with 7 bases in the middle. Germline CDR1 reads LNHDA; CDR2 reads SQIVND (reference sequence). There are 13 residues in the CDR3.

This clonotype was found many times. The V gene is TRBV12-5, the J gene TRBJ1-1; 7 bases align to TRBD1. V shed 1 base and J 2 bases; nucleotides not matched to a gene: 7. CDR1 and CDR2 from the germline V gene are LGHNT and FRNRAP. The CDR3 runs to 16 residues. CDR3 bases: TGTGCTAGTGGTTTGGGGCGGGACAGTAAAAACACTGAAGCTTTCTTT. Its protein product is CASGLGRDSKNTEAFF.

The V gene is TRBV27, the J gene TRBJ1-1; no definite D call. V gave up 2 bases and J gave up 0 bases, with 10 bases separating them. Germline lookup yields CDR1 MNHEY and CDR2 SMNVEV (reference sequence). This CDR3 region has 15 residues. CDR3 sequence (DNA): TGTGCCAGCAGTTTAACGAACACGATGAACACTGAAGCTTTCTTT. This gives the protein CASSLTNTMNTEAFF.

This chain links TRBV19 with TRBJ1-5; 11 nucleotides agree with TRBD1. The CDR3 has 16 amino acids. With V trimmed by 4 bases and J by 2 bases, 4 bases remained unmatched. The germline gives CDR1 LNHDA, CDR2 SQIVND (reference sequence). The CDR3 region is CASSTGTGGGNQPQHF. CDR3 sequence (DNA): TGTGCCAGTAGTACCGGGACAGGGGGAGGCAATCAGCCCCAGCATTTT.

The chain joins TRBV9 to TRBJ2-3; unclear D gene. The germline V gene has CDR1 SGDLS and CDR2 YYNGEE. This CDR3 has 14 amino acids. Trimming took off 1 base at V and 0 bases at J, with 6 bases between the two ends. CDR3 nucleotides: TGTGCCAGCAGCGTACAGGATAGCACAGATACGCAGTATTTT. As protein: CASSVQDSTDTQYF.

This clonotype appeared a few times. This chain uses TRBV6-5 with TRBJ2-5; 8 bases fit TRBD2. CDR3 size: 15 residues. CDR1 MNHEY and CDR2 SVGAGI come from the germline V gene. Trimming took 6 bases from V and 5 from J; bases not matched to a gene: 11. The CDR3 spells CASSPERAGVETQYF. In nucleotides, the CDR3 is TGTGCCAGCAGCCCCGAAAGAGCGGGAGTGGAGACCCAGTACTTC.

There are many counts of this clonotype. The chain links TRBV27 to TRBJ1-1; D is unresolved. The V end was cut by 3 bases, the J end by 5 bases, with 10 bases between. Germline V lookup: CDR1 MNHEY, CDR2 SMNVEV (reference sequence). The CDR3 is 13 residues long. This CDR3 reads CASSLYSGTEAFF. CDR3 nucleotides: TGTGCCAGCAGTTTGTATTCGGGGACTGAAGCTTTCTTT.

The rearrangement uses TRBV2 and TRBJ1-5; D possibly corresponds to TRBD1 (5 bases). This CDR3 spans 15 amino acids. Germline V gene data show CDR1 as SNHLY and CDR2 as FYNNEI. V gave up 3 bases and J gave up 1 base, with 10 bases separating them. The CDR3 region is CASSERWGSNQPQHF. The CDR3 nucleotides read TGTGCCAGCAGTGAGCGCTGGGGGAGCAATCAGCCCCAGCATTTT.

The sample holds a few counts of this clonotype. J is TRBJ2-5 and V is TRBV27; D is possibly TRBD2 (6 bases). CDR1 is MNHEY, CDR2 SMNVEV, per germline (reference sequence). The V end lost 6 bases, the J end lost 4 bases, and 15 bases lay between the germline ends. There are 14 residues in the CDR3. Written as DNA, the CDR3 is TGTGCCAGCAGCTTCAAAGCCGGGGGAGAGACCCAGTACTTC. This codes for CASSFKAGGETQYF.

This clonotype was observed at least ten times. The chain is built from TRBV7-2 and TRBJ2-7, with 9 bases lining up with TRBD2. The CDR3 has 19 amino acids. Per the germline V gene, CDR1 is SGHTA and CDR2 is FQGNSA. Unmatched junction bases numbered 13, after V lost 1 base and J lost 0 bases. The CDR3: CASSLGWTIAGGSSYEQYF. The CDR3, as DNA: TGTGCCAGCAGCTTAGGCTGGACTATCGCGGGAGGGAGCTCCTACGAGCAGTACTTC.

The rearrangement joins TRBV12-3 or TRBV12-4 to TRBJ2-2; TRBD1 or TRBD2 may be the D gene (6 bases each). The CDR3 is 14 residues long. V dropped 8 bases and J dropped 3 bases, with 13 bases sitting between them. The CDR3 loop is CASSRGAHTGELFF. CDR3 nucleotide sequence: TGTGCCAGCTCTAGGGGGGCACACACCGGGGAGCTGTTTTTT.

J is TRBJ1-2 and V is TRBV6-5, with a possible D match to TRBD1 (6 bases). The CDR3 consists of 16 residues. CDR1 and CDR2 (germline): MNHEY, SVGAGI. V was trimmed by 0 bases and J by 5 bases, leaving 16 bases between them. The CDR3 is CASSYSGRGQPYGYTF. CDR3 nucleotides: TGTGCCAGCAGTTACTCTGGCAGGGGCCAACCATATGGCTACACCTTC.

This clonotype has ten or more counts. This sequence joins TRBV14 and TRBJ1-1; 7 positions match TRBD1. The CDR3 is 17 residues long. With V trimmed by 1 base and J by 0 bases, 8 bases remained unmatched. The germline gives CDR1 SGHDN, CDR2 FVKESK. DNA for the CDR3: TGTGCCAGCAGCCAAGCGACGACAGGGACTCTGAACACTGAAGCTTTCTTT. Translated, it gives CASSQATTGTLNTEAFF.

This chain joins TRBV27 and TRBJ2-7; D is unclear. Per germline, CDR1 MNHEY and CDR2 SMNVEV (reference sequence). This CDR3 contains 15 residues. V lost 5 bases and J lost 3, with 17 bases in between. The CDR3 DNA reads TGTGCCAGCAGTGCGATGGACCGCGGCTACTACGAGCAGTACTTC. Translating gives CASSAMDRGYYEQYF.

This clonotype has only a few counts. The V gene is TRBV29-1, the J gene TRBJ2-4; D not certain. V lost 6 bases and J lost 1, with 10 bases in between. This CDR3 comprises 13 residues. Germline CDR1 reads SQVTM; CDR2 reads ANQGSEA. The CDR3 nucleotides read TGCAGCGTCAGACACCCGGCCAAAAACATTCAGTACTTC. It encodes CSVRHPAKNIQYF.

This clonotype appeared a few times. This chain uses TRBV27 with TRBJ1-5; possibly TRBD1 for D (5 bases). The germline CDR1 and CDR2 sequences are MNHEY and SMNVEV (reference sequence). Trimming removed 0 bases from V and 7 bases from J, with 13 bases in between. The CDR3 length is 15 residues. The CDR3: CASSLSDPGTQPQHF. CDR3 nucleotide sequence: TGTGCCAGCAGTTTATCGGATCCAGGGACCCAGCCCCAGCATTTT.

The rearrangement joins TRBV7-2 to TRBJ2-2; D is possibly TRBD2 (6 bases). CDR3 length equals 14 residues. V was pared by 1 base and J by 4 bases, with 7 bases between. The germline CDR1 and CDR2 sequences are SGHTA and FQGNSA. The CDR3 is CASSLGRGTGELFF. The CDR3 coding sequence is TGTGCCAGCAGCTTAGGGCGGGGCACCGGGGAGCTGTTTTTT.

This chain uses TRBV5-1 with TRBJ2-2; D is perhaps TRBD2 (5 bases). Trimming shortened V by 1 base and J by 5 bases, and 15 bases separated the two germline ends. The length of the CDR3 is 16 residues. Germline V CDR1 and CDR2: SGHRS, YFSETQ. The CDR3 reads CASSLRLTGITGELFF. As DNA, the CDR3 is TGCGCCAGCAGCTTGAGGTTAACGGGAATAACCGGGGAGCTGTTTTTT.

The rearrangement joins TRBV27 to TRBJ1-6; the match to TRBD1 covers 7 bases. The germline V gene encodes CDR1 MNHEY and CDR2 SMNVEV (reference sequence). This CDR3 spans 15 amino acids. V was clipped by 6 bases and J by 12 bases; unmatched bases: 14. The CDR3 is CASSPSQGPLEPLHF. Written as DNA, the CDR3 is TGTGCCAGCAGCCCCTCACAGGGGCCTTTAGAACCCCTCCACTTT.

There are a few counts of this clonotype. The V call is TRBV4-3, the J call TRBJ1-2; D unresolved. The germline V gene encodes CDR1 LGHNA and CDR2 YSLEER. The CDR3 length is 15 residues. Deletions cut 4 bases from V and 1 base from J, with 13 bases between. The CDR3 here is CASSPGGNNNYGYTF. CDR3 in DNA: TGCGCCAGCAGCCCAGGCGGAAATAATAACTATGGCTACACCTTC.

This chain links TRBV9 with TRBJ2-1; D is uncertain. Deletions cut 2 bases from V and 0 bases from J, with 9 bases between. Germline CDR1 and CDR2: SGDLS and YYNGEE. CDR3 size: 15 residues. The CDR3 reads CASSVQHVSYNEQFF. The CDR3 DNA reads as TGTGCCAGCAGCGTGCAACACGTCTCCTACAATGAGCAGTTCTTC.

The chain uses TRBV5-1 and TRBJ1-4, with TRBD1 as a possible D gene (6 bases). This CDR3 is 14 amino acids long. In germline, CDR1 is SGHRS, CDR2 YFSETQ. V was trimmed by 0 bases and J by 10 bases, leaving 13 bases between them. The DNA for the CDR3 is TGCGCCAGCAGCTTGGGGGACACCAGCGGAAAACTGTTTTTT. Translated, it gives CASSLGDTSGKLFF.

This clonotype was observed at least ten times. The gene calls are TRBV7-9 and TRBJ2-7; D is undetermined. V shed 4 bases and J shed 5 bases, with 24 bases lying between them. Looked up from germline, CDR1 is SEHNR and CDR2 is FQNEAQ (reference sequence). This CDR3 has 17 residues. The CDR3 region has the DNA TGTGCCAGCAGCTATTCTACCGGTGGAGAGAGAGGCAACGAGCAGTACTTC. It is translated as CASSYSTGGERGNEQYF. The full variable domain, with the rest looked up from reference TRBV7-9 and TRBJ2-7, is DTGVSQNPRHKITKRGQNVTFRCDPISEHNRLYWYRQTLGQGPEFLTYFQNEAQLEKSRLLSDRFSAERPKGSFSTLEIQRTEQGDSAMYLCASSYSTGGERGNEQYFGPGTRLTVT.

This clonotype was counted ten times or more. This chain connects TRBV7-3 to TRBJ2-5, with 8 bases that match TRBD1. Germline CDR1 and CDR2: SGHTA and FQGTGA. V lost 6 bases, J lost 4 bases, and 10 bases stayed unmatched. CDR3 length: 15 amino acids. CDR3 region: CASRLKTGGRETQYF. In DNA form, the CDR3 reads TGTGCCAGCAGACTGAAAACAGGGGGTCGAGAGACCCAGTACTTC.

There are many counts of this clonotype. The genes are TRBV7-9 and TRBJ2-1; no clear D gene. Trimming removed 2 bases at V and 2 bases at J, with 10 bases between. Germline loops: CDR1 SEHNR, CDR2 FQNEAQ (reference sequence). This CDR3 region has 15 residues. The CDR3 loop is CASSLRAGTYNEQFF. As DNA, the CDR3 is TGTGCCAGCAGCTTAAGGGCAGGAACCTACAATGAGCAGTTCTTC. The full variable domain, in which reference TRBV7-9 and TRBJ2-1 provide the parts outside the CDR3, is DTGVSQNPRHKITKRGQNVTFRCDPISEHNRLYWYRQTLGQGPEFLTYFQNEAQLEKSRLLSDRFSAERPKGSFSTLEIQRTEQGDSAMYLCASSLRAGTYNEQFFGPGTRLTVL.

The sample holds a few counts of this clonotype. The chain carries TRBV7-2 and TRBJ1-2; no clear D. Trimming removed 2 bases from V and 6 bases from J, with 16 bases in between. This CDR3 region has 15 residues. Germline V gene data show CDR1 as SGHTA and CDR2 as FQGNSA. The CDR3: CASSLNPPALHGYTF. DNA for the CDR3: TGTGCCAGCAGCTTAAATCCTCCGGCCCTCCATGGCTACACCTTC.

This clonotype was picked up a small number of times. The J gene is TRBJ2-3, the V gene TRBV6-6, with D possibly called TRBD1 or TRBD2 (5 bases each). This CDR3 contains 15 residues. Looked up from germline, CDR1 is MNHNY and CDR2 is SVGAGI (reference sequence). The V end lost 7 bases, the J end lost 2 bases, and 16 bases lay between the germline ends. This chain's CDR3 is CASKERDRITDTQYF. DNA of the CDR3: TGTGCCAGCAAAGAACGGGACCGAATCACAGATACGCAGTATTTT.

CDR3 sequence: CASSPPVGEGNQPQHF. CDR3 sequence (DNA): TGTGCCAGCTCACCACCCGTGGGGGAAGGCAATCAGCCCCAGCATTTT. The rearrangement joins TRBV18 to TRBJ1-5; D may be TRBD1 (5 bases). This CDR3 comprises 16 residues. Germline V gene sequence: CDR1 KGHSH, CDR2 LQKENI. V lost 0 bases and J lost 2, with 11 bases in between.